Sequencing of this TCR beta chain was carried out in a study of control samples from healthy donors and cancer patients. TCRdb keeps only in-frame clones here, not all; method: immunoSEQ multiplex PCR. The sample lists about 50,000 clones, more than 70% occurring once. The CDR3 covers 14 residues. Per the germline V gene, CDR1 is MDHEN and CDR2 is SYDVKM. V lost 5 bases, J lost 2 bases, and 13 bases lay in between. J is TRBJ2-7 and V is TRBV28; D ambiguous. The source material was PBMCs. This sequence originates from a man aged 45-65 years with head and neck cancer. CDR3 nucleotide sequence: TGTGCCAGCAGTACCCTGGACGGAACCTACGAGCAGTACTTC. Its protein product is CASSTLDGTYEQYF.